This paragraph covers one T cell receptor beta chain sequence. Antigen: not known. This sample was taken from a study of cytomegalovirus exposure and HLA in healthy donors. The study's findings and limits: The analysis excluded some indistinguishable V segments, including TRBV6-2 and TRBV6-3.

With 7 bases clipped from V and 8 bases from J, the junction kept 12 bases outside the gene matches. The CDR3 runs 14 residues. Germline loops: CDR1 SQVTM, CDR2 ANQGSEA. Healthy bone marrow donors made up the donors. Use of 60 Vbeta and 13 Jbeta primers characterized the PCR. Assay used: immunoSEQ multiplex PCR; TCRdb lists only in-frame clones, some missing. The data show some 99,000 clones, just under 70% seen once. The chain uses TRBV29-1 and TRBJ2-1, with 9 bases matching TRBD1. The sequence was obtained from a woman in her seventies in good health and CMV-seropositive. The source material was PBMCs. In DNA, the CDR3 is TGCAGCGCTATGCCGGGACAGGGAAGCGATGAGCAGTTCTTC. Residues: CSAMPGQGSDEQFF.